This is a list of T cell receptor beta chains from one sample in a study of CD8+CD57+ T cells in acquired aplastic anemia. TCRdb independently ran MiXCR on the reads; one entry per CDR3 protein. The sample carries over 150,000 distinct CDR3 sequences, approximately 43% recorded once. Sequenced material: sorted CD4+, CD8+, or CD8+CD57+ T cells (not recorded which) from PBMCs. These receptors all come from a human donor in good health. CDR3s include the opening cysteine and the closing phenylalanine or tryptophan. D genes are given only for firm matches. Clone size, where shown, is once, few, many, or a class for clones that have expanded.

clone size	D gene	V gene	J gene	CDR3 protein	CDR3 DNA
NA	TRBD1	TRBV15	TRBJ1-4	CATSSRPGTGDEKLFF	TGTGCCACCAGCTCACGACCCGGGACAGGGGATGAAAAACTGTTTTTT
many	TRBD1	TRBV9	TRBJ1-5	CASSGARGTGQYSNQPQHF	TGTGCCAGCAGCGGGGCCCGGGGGACAGGACAATATAGCAATCAGCCCCAGCATTTT
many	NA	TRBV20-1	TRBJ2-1	CSARDKTVYNEQFF	TGCAGTGCTAGAGATAAGACGGTCTACAATGAGCAGTTCTTC
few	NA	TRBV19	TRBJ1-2	CASSIDLAAYGYTF	TGTGCCAGTAGTATCGACCTTGCGGCCTATGGCTACACCTTC
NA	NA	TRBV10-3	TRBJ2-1	CATGAGVYLSYNEQFF	TGTGCCACCGGGGCAGGGGTCTACCTCTCCTACAATGAGCAGTTCTTC
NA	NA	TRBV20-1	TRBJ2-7	CSARQGPDYEQYF	TGCAGTGCTAGGCAGGGTCCGGACTACGAGCAGTACTTC
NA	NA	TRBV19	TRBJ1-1	CASSIPSRTEAFF	TGTGCCAGTAGTATCCCCAGTAGAACTGAAGCTTTCTTT
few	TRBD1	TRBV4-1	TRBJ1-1	CASSRLLPGQGENTEAFF	TGCGCCAGCAGCCGATTGCTTCCGGGACAGGGTGAAAACACTGAAGCTTTCTTT
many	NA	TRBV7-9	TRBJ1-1	CASSLQESQAFF	TGTGCCAGCAGCTTACAGGAATCCCAAGCTTTCTTT
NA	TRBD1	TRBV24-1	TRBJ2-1	CATSDPTGVTYNEQFF	TGTGCCACCAGTGACCCAACAGGGGTGACCTACAATGAGCAGTTCTTC
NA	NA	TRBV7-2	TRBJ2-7	CASSSRGQDSYEQYF	TGTGCCAGCAGCTCTCGGGGTCAGGACTCCTACGAGCAGTACTTC
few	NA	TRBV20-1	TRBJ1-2	CSAIPLGLIYGYTF	TGCAGTGCTATCCCCCTCGGACTGATCTATGGCTACACCTTC
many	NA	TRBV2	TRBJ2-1	CASSGGFYNEQFF	TGTGCCAGCAGTGGAGGGTTCTACAATGAGCAGTTCTTC
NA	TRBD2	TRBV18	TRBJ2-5	CASSPRTSGQETQYF	TGTGCCAGCTCACCTCGGACTAGCGGACAAGAGACCCAGTACTTC
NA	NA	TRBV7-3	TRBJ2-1	CASGDYNEQFF	TGTGCCAGTGGGGACTACAATGAGCAGTTCTTC
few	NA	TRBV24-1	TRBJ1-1	CATRSTEAFF	TGTGCCACCAGAAGCACTGAAGCTTTCTTT
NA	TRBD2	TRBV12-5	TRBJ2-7	CASGLLGGAHGEQYF	TGTGCTAGTGGTTTGCTGGGAGGGGCGCATGGCGAGCAGTACTTC
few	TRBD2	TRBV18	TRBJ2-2	CASSRTRGELFF	TGTGCCAGCTCAAGGACTAGAGGGGAGCTGTTTTTT
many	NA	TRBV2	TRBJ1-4	CASGFGGAREKLFF	TGTGCCAGCGGTTTTGGGGGGGCGCGTGAAAAACTGTTTTTT
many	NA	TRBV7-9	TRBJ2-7	CASSLSPEGSEQYF	TGTGCCAGCAGCTTAAGTCCTGAGGGCAGTGAGCAGTACTTC
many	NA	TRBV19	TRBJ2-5	CASSIRGQETQYF	TGTGCCAGTAGTATTCGAGGGCAAGAGACCCAGTACTTC
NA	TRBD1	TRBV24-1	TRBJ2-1	CATSARGQGVNEQFF	TGTGCCACCAGTGCTCGAGGACAGGGTGTCAATGAGCAGTTCTTC
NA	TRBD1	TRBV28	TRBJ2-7	CASKAGGFPGTKTYEQYF	TGTGCCAGCAAGGCAGGGGGATTCCCCGGGACAAAAACCTACGAGCAGTACTTC
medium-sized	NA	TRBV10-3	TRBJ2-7	CAISGGDLGLLYEQYF	TGTGCCATCAGTGGGGGGGATCTCGGACTTCTTTACGAGCAGTACTTC
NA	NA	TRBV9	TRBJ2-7	CASSVGGPPYEQYF	TGTGCCAGCAGCGTAGGCGGTCCCCCCTACGAGCAGTACTTC
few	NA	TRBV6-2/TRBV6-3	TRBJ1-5	CASRRAEGSNQPQHF	TGTGCCAGCAGGCGGGCCGAGGGAAGCAATCAGCCCCAGCATTTT
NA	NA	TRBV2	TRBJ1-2	CASSADTYYGYTF	TGTGCCAGCAGCGCTGACACATACTATGGCTACACCTTC
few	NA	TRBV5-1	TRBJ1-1	CASSIDGTEAFF	TGCGCCAGCAGCATCGACGGAACTGAAGCTTTCTTT
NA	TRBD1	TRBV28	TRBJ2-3	CASAGTVTNTQYF	TGTGCCAGTGCCGGGACAGTGACAAATACGCAGTATTTT
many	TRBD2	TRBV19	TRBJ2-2	CATRLAGDTGELFF	TGTGCCACCAGACTAGCGGGGGACACCGGGGAGCTGTTTTTT
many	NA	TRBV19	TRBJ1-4	CASSPRDVTNEKLFF	TGTGCCAGTAGTCCCCGGGACGTAACTAATGAAAAACTGTTTTTT
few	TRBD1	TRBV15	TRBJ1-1	CATSKEGTGSRAFF	TGTGCCACCAGCAAAGAAGGGACAGGCAGCCGAGCTTTCTTT
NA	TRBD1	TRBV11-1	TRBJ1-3	CASSSDRVSAGNTIYF	TGTGCCAGCAGCTCCGACAGGGTCTCGGCTGGAAACACCATATATTTT
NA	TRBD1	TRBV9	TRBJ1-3	CASSGQGAPSGNTIYF	TGTGCCAGCAGCGGACAGGGGGCTCCCTCTGGAAACACCATATATTTT
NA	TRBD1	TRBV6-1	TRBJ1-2	CASRRDRGHSLYYGYTF	TGTGCCAGCAGGAGGGACAGGGGGCACTCCCTCTACTATGGCTACACCTTC
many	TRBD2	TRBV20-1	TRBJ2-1	CSAGGYNEQFF	TGCAGTGCGGGGGGGTACAATGAGCAGTTCTTC
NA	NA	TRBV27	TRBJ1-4	CASQPPGIEKLFF	TGTGCCAGCCAGCCACCAGGGATCGAAAAGCTGTTTTTT
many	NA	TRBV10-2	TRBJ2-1	CASSEWSGSSYNEQFF	TGCGCCAGCAGTGAGTGGAGCGGAAGCTCCTACAATGAGCAGTTCTTC
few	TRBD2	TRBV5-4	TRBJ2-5	CASSKVTGTSGEETQYF	TGTGCCAGCAGCAAAGTAACCGGGACTAGCGGGGAAGAGACCCAGTACTTC
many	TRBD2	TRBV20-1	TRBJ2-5	CSARDRRAGRRETQYF	TGCAGTGCTAGAGATCGGCGAGCGGGAAGGCGAGAGACCCAGTACTTC
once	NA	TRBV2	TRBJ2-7	CASRATYEQYF	TGTGCCAGCAGGGCGACCTACGAGCAGTACTTC
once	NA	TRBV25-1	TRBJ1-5	CASSEYSGQPQHF	TGTGCCAGCAGTGAATATAGCGGTCAGCCCCAGCATTTT
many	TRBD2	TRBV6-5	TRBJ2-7	CASSYGRGISEQYF	TGTGCCAGCAGTTACGGGAGGGGTATCTCCGAGCAGTACTTC
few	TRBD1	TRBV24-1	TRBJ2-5	CATSERDSQETQYF	TGTGCCACCAGTGAGAGGGACAGCCAAGAGACCCAGTACTTC
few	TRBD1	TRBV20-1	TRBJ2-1	CSARKTGVLYEQFF	TGCAGTGCTAGAAAGACAGGGGTTTTGTATGAGCAGTTCTTC
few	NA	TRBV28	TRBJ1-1	CASSLSPQGREAFF	TGTGCCAGCAGTTTATCCCCACAGGGTAGGGAAGCTTTCTTT
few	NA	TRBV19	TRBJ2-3	CASSSPPIGRPSTDTQYF	TGTGCCAGTAGTTCGCCCCCAATAGGGAGACCTAGCACAGATACGCAGTATTTT
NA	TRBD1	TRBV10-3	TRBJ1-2	CASRPGTGGLSYGYTF	TGTGCCAGCAGACCCGGGACAGGGGGCTTATCCTATGGCTACACCTTC
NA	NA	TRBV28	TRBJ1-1	CASSTSGFSEAFF	TGTGCCAGCAGTACCTCAGGGTTCTCGGAAGCTTTCTTT
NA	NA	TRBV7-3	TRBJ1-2	CASSIASGYTF	TGTGCCAGTAGTATAGCCAGTGGCTACACCTTC
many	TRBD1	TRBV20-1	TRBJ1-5	CSARDLAGQGGNQPQHF	TGCAGTGCTAGAGATCTCGCGGGACAGGGTGGTAATCAGCCCCAGCATTTT
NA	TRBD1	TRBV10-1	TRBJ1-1	CASGQGNTEAFF	TGCGCCAGCGGACAGGGGAACACTGAAGCTTTCTTT
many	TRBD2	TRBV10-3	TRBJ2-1	CAILMTDKTSGRLYNEQFF	TGTGCCATCTTAATGACAGACAAGACTAGCGGGAGACTATACAATGAGCAGTTCTTC
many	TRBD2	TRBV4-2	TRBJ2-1	CASSRGGSGAQQFF	TGTGCCAGCAGCCGCGGGGGGTCGGGAGCTCAGCAGTTCTTC